A selection of T cell receptor beta chains follows, all from one sample in a study of shared clonotypes between healthy human individuals. The assay was immunoSEQ multiplex PCR, and TCRdb's table has in-frame clones only and misses some. The table lists about 180,000 clones, about 93% of them singletons, with 0.067% in the top ten. Material for sequencing was naive CD4+ T cells sorted from blood. The receptors were gathered from a woman younger than 45 in good health. Both conserved end residues are part of each CDR3. The D gene is left open where the match is weak. For some rows the clone size is stated as once, few or many, or as a class when expanded; others skip it.

TRBD2,-,TRBJ2-3,TRBV12-5,TGTGCTAGTGGTTTGACAAGAACCGCTAGCGGGAGGGCCCCAGATACGCAGTATTTT,CASGLTRTASGRAPDTQYF
TRBD2,-,TRBJ2-5,TRBV6-6,TGTGCCAGCAAGGAAATAGCGGGAGCAGTAGAGACCCAGTACTTC,CASKEIAGAVETQYF
-,-,TRBJ1-4,TRBV5-1,TGCGCCAGCAGCTTGGCCCCTAATGAAAAACTGTTTTTT,CASSLAPNEKLFF
TRBD1,-,TRBJ2-7,TRBV6-1,TGTGCCAGCAGGATGCAACACAGGGGAAAGTACTTC,CASRMQHRGKYF
-,-,TRBJ2-5,TRBV21-1,TGTGCCAGCGGAATACAGGGTCGTTTCCAAGAGACCCAGTACTTC,CASGIQGRFQETQYF
TRBD1,once,TRBJ1-2,TRBV5-1,TGCGCCAGCAGCCTAACAGGGGGCGCTGGCTACACCTTC,CASSLTGGAGYTF
-,-,TRBJ2-7,TRBV5-5,TGTGCCAGCAGCTTGCATCTGGAGACTGACCGCCCCGGCTTC,CASSLHLETDRPGF
TRBD1,-,TRBJ1-4,TRBV18,TGTGCCAGCTCCCCTCGTGCCGGGACAGGGGATGAAAAACTGTTTTTT,CASSPRAGTGDEKLFF
-,-,TRBJ1-2,TRBV28,TGTGCCAGCAGTTCCTACCACATCGCTGGCTACACCTTC,CASSSYHIAGYTF
TRBD2,once,TRBJ2-5,TRBV27,TGTGCCAGCAGTTTCCTAGCGGGAGGGCCGTTTGAGCAGTACTTC,CASSFLAGGPFEQYF
TRBD2,-,TRBJ2-7,TRBV27,TGTGCCAGCATGAATAGCGGGAGCAACTACGAGCAGTACTTC,CASMNSGSNYEQYF
TRBD2,-,TRBJ2-7,TRBV19,TGTGCCAGTAGTACTGCGGGAGAGGGCTACGAGCAGTACTTC,CASSTAGEGYEQYF
TRBD2,-,TRBJ2-7,TRBV6-1,TGTGCCAGCAGTACTACGTGGGGACTAGCGAACGAGCAGTACTTC,CASSTTWGLANEQYF
-,-,TRBJ2-3,TRBV28,TGTGCCAGCAGTTTTACCCCCAGCACAGATACGCAGTATTTT,CASSFTPSTDTQYF
-,once,TRBJ2-1,TRBV5-8,TGTGCCAGCAGCACGGGACACTGGGCCCTTGATGAGCAGTTCTTC,CASSTGHWALDEQFF
-,-,TRBJ1-1,TRBV28,TGTGCCAGCAGTCCCCCTGGGGAAGGTCGGAACACTGAAGCTTTCTTT,CASSPPGEGRNTEAFF
TRBD2,-,TRBJ2-1,TRBV28,TGTGCCAGCAGTCAAAGCGGGAGGGTGAATGAGCAGTTCTTC,CASSQSGRVNEQFF
TRBD1,-,TRBJ2-2,TRBV19,TGTGCCAGTAGGGGACAGACCAACACCGGGGAGCTGTTTTTT,CASRGQTNTGELFF
TRBD1,-,TRBJ1-2,TRBV9,TGTGCCAGCAGCGCCCACCGGACAGGCTATGGCTACACCTTC,CASSAHRTGYGYTF
TRBD1,-,TRBJ2-7,TRBV7-8,TGTGCCAGCAGCTCACATTGGGCAGGGGGAGCTTGGGGTGCCTACGAGCAGTACTTC,CASSSHWAGGAWGAYEQYF
-,-,TRBJ2-7,TRBV5-1,TGCGCCAGCAGCTTGGCCCGGGGTATAGTACAAGACTCCTACGAGCAGTACTTC,CASSLARGIVQDSYEQYF
TRBD1,-,TRBJ2-7,TRBV6-6,TGTGCCAGCAGTTCGAGGGACAGGCCCCCGGCCTACGAGCAGTACTTC,CASSSRDRPPAYEQYF
TRBD1,once,TRBJ2-1,TRBV28,TGTGCCAGCAGTCGACAGGGGGCCGGCAATGAGCAGTTCTTC,CASSRQGAGNEQFF
-,-,TRBJ2-7,TRBV19,TGTGCCAGTAGTATGAATCGGGGGCTAGCGAGTACCTACGAGCAGTACTTC,CASSMNRGLASTYEQYF
-,-,TRBJ2-2,TRBV7-8,TGTGCCAGCAGCCCCGGTGAGGGGAGGTGGGAGCTGTTTTTT,CASSPGEGRWELFF
TRBD1,-,TRBJ2-7,TRBV15,TGTGCCACCAAAGACAGGGCGAACTCCTACGAGCAGTACTTC,CATKDRANSYEQYF